The present T cell receptor (beta chain) was sequenced within a study of CD8 T cells in Susac syndrome. The CDR3 runs to 16 residues. The V end was cut by 3 bases, the J end by 9 bases, with 24 bases between. The germline CDR1 and CDR2 sequences are SGDLS and YYNGEE. RNA, at about 0.45 to 1 ug, was reverse transcribed with random hexamers. TCR beta CDR3 was amplified by immunoSEQ covering 54 Vbeta and 13 Jbeta. TCRdb fed the immunoSEQ multiplex PCR reads into MiXCR, producing one record per CDR3 protein. The data contain some 400,000 distinct CDR3 sequences, approximately 85% of them singletons. The multiple sclerosis controls, all treatment-naive patients, had relapsing-remitting disease that was stable or active. Through negative isolation, CD4+ and CD8+ T cells were obtained, while TEMRA cells were enriched using FACS.

Sequencing input: CD8+ T cells from PBMCs. This chain connects TRBV9 to TRBJ1-2; tentatively, D is TRBD1 (5 bases). This clonotype was sampled from a human donor with multiple sclerosis. Here the CDR3 reads CASSALPPGGDKRYTF. The CDR3 DNA reads as TGTGCCAGCAGCGCCCTACCGCCTGGGGGGGATAAGCGCTACACCTTC.